Listed here is a single T cell receptor (beta chain). Measured with immunoSEQ multiplex PCR; TCRdb has only the in-frame clones, and not every one. The sample consists of 70,000 to 75,000 clones, around 86% of them appearing once. The data belong to a study of OX40 agonist ivuxolimab in advanced cancers. Turning to the study itself: A partial response was reached by three patients: one with hepatocellular carcinoma and two with cutaneous melanoma.

The germline gives CDR1 MNHNY, CDR2 SVGAGI (reference sequence). Trimming stripped 0 bases from V and 5 bases from J, with 14 bases between. The length of the CDR3 is 16 residues. This receptor was identified in an adult with an advanced solid tumor such as melanoma, head and neck, liver or kidney cancer. The sequencing here drew on CD4+ or CD8+ T cells sorted from blood, taken in a trial of the OX40 agonist ivuxolimab. This rearrangement joins TRBV6-6 to TRBJ2-1; D is possibly TRBD1 (6 bases). The CDR3 reads CASSYSSPDSNNEQFF. The DNA for the CDR3 is TGTGCCAGCAGTTACTCTTCTCCGGACAGTAACAATGAGCAGTTCTTC.